The 32 T cell receptor beta chains below come from one sample, sequenced in a study of memory CD4+ T cells and cytomegalovirus serostatus. The sort gate was single viable CD3+CD4+CD8-CD45RO+ cells for memory CD4+ T cells. The table came from immunoSEQ multiplex PCR; TCRdb's copy has only in-frame clones and leaves some out. The data hold about 60,000 clones, with around 80% observed a single time. The sample consisted of memory CD4+ T cells from blood. These receptors came from an adult in good health and CMV-seronegative.

This chain connects TRBV7-9 to TRBJ2-3; D may be TRBD1 or TRBD2 (6 bases each). Germline V CDR1 and CDR2: SEHNR, FQNEAQ (reference sequence). The CDR3 loop spans 15 amino acids. Deletions cut 10 bases from V and 3 bases from J, with 20 bases between. CDR3 nucleotides: TGTGCCACCGGGGGCCGCCATGGTAGGACAGATACGCAGTATTTT. Protein sequence: CATGGRHGRTDTQYF.

The gene calls are TRBV19 and TRBJ1-4; 10 bases agree with TRBD1. This CDR3 has 16 amino acids. The V gene end was trimmed by 7 bases and the J gene end by 4 bases; junction bases not matched to a gene: 9. Germline V gene data show CDR1 as LNHDA and CDR2 as SQIVND (reference sequence). The CDR3 reads CASKDRGRFNNEKLFF. Here the CDR3 DNA reads TGTGCCAGTAAAGACAGGGGGCGATTCAATAATGAAAAACTGTTTTTT.

This chain links TRBV29-1 with TRBJ1-2, with 10 bases that match TRBD1. Germline CDR1 is SQVTM and CDR2 is ANQGSEA. Unmatched junction bases numbered 7, after V lost 5 bases and J lost 7 bases. The CDR3 loop spans 13 amino acids. The CDR3 nucleotides read TGCAGCGTTTCAGCCGGGACAGGGGCTGGCTACACCTTC. Its protein product is CSVSAGTGAGYTF. The full variable domain, rest sourced from reference TRBV29-1 and TRBJ1-2, is SAVISQKPSRDICQRGTSLTIQCQVDSQVTMMFWYRQQPGQSLTLIATANQGSEATYESGFVIDKFPISRPNLTFSTLTVSNMSPEDSSIYLCSVSAGTGAGYTFGSGTRLTVV.

Judged by abundance, this clone is medium-sized. The chain carries TRBV28 and TRBJ1-1; 8 nucleotides agree with TRBD1. Looked up from germline, CDR1 is MDHEN and CDR2 is SYDVKM. After removal of 10 bases from V and 10 bases from J, the junction contained 11 bases not matched to a gene. The CDR3 has 12 amino acids. CDR3: CATFTGGIGAFF. The CDR3 region has the DNA TGTGCCACCTTTACAGGGGGGATAGGAGCTTTCTTT.

V is TRBV5-4 and J is TRBJ2-1; possibly TRBD2 for D (5 bases). CDR1 is SGHNT and CDR2 is YYREEE in the germline V gene (reference sequence). V lost 0 bases to trimming and J lost 7 bases, with 14 bases between them. The CDR3 totals 15 residues. The CDR3: CASSLALQPGNEQFF. CDR3 in DNA: TGTGCCAGCAGCTTGGCACTGCAGCCGGGGAATGAGCAGTTCTTC.

This clone was observed a few times. This chain links TRBV7-8 with TRBJ2-1; D remains unclear. CDR1 and CDR2 from the germline V gene are SGHVS and FQNEAQ. Deletions cut 6 bases from V and 0 bases from J, with 15 bases between. This CDR3 is 16 amino acids long. The CDR3 region is CASSPRVSSSYNEQFF. The CDR3 DNA sequence: TGTGCCAGCAGTCCTAGGGTCTCGAGCTCCTACAATGAGCAGTTCTTC.

The chain uses TRBV5-1 and TRBJ2-7; maybe TRBD2 (5 bases). Germline CDR1 and CDR2: SGHRS and YFSETQ. V dropped 0 bases and J dropped 0 bases, with 10 bases sitting between them. The length of the CDR3 is 15 residues. CDR3 bases: TGCGCCAGCAGCTTGGGGACGGGAAGCTCCTACGAGCAGTACTTC. Translated: CASSLGTGSSYEQYF.

The chain combines TRBV6-5 with TRBJ1-1; the match to TRBD1 covers 7 bases. Germline V gives CDR1 MNHEY, CDR2 SVGAGI. V was pared by 5 bases and J by 0 bases, with 6 bases of the junction left unmatched. The CDR3 contains 15 residues. CDR3 nucleotides: TGTGCCAGCAGTGGGGACAGATATATGAACACTGAAGCTTTCTTT. Its protein product is CASSGDRYMNTEAFF.

The genes are TRBV9 and TRBJ1-1; no reliable D call. The CDR3 runs to 14 residues. Germline V gene data show CDR1 as SGDLS and CDR2 as YYNGEE. With 0 bases removed from V and 2 bases from J, the gap between germline ends came to 8 bases. The CDR3 loop is CASSVEQINTEAFF. The CDR3 DNA is TGTGCCAGCAGCGTAGAACAAATTAACACTGAAGCTTTCTTT.

This clone appeared once. The chain recombines TRBV2 with TRBJ2-7; 10 bases fit TRBD2. With 2 bases clipped from V and 6 bases from J, the junction kept 4 bases outside the gene matches. The V gene's germline CDR1 is SNHLY and CDR2 FYNNEI. There are 14 residues in the CDR3. The chain's CDR3 is CASSENSGRSEQYF. The DNA of the CDR3 is TGTGCCAGCAGTGAAAATAGCGGGAGGTCCGAGCAGTACTTC.

The chain joins TRBV6-6 to TRBJ2-7; TRBD1 is a possible D gene (5 bases). This CDR3 contains 14 residues. Trimming left V 2 bases short and J 4 bases short, with 12 bases between. CDR1 and CDR2 (germline): MNHNY, SVGAGI (reference sequence). Here the CDR3 DNA reads TGTGCCAGCAGTTACAAAAGCCAGGGTTACGAGCAGTACTTC. It encodes CASSYKSQGYEQYF.

The V gene is TRBV10-3, the J gene TRBJ1-2; D remains ambiguous. This CDR3 is 11 amino acids long. The germline V gene has CDR1 ENHRY and CDR2 SYGVKD. V shed 10 bases and J shed 2 bases, with 8 bases lying between them. The CDR3 spells CATQSNYGYTF. CDR3 DNA: TGTGCCACACAGTCGAACTATGGCTACACCTTC.

In its sample, this clone was seen a few times. The V gene is TRBV7-8, the J gene TRBJ1-4, with unresolved D. The germline gives CDR1 SGHVS, CDR2 FQNEAQ. CDR3 length: 13 amino acids. With 4 bases removed from V and 6 bases from J, the gap between germline ends came to 9 bases. The CDR3 DNA is TGTGCCAGCAGCTCCTTACGGGATGAAAAACTGTTTTTT. Protein: CASSSLRDEKLFF.

The chain links TRBV6-5 to TRBJ1-1, with D uncertain. The CDR3 length is 14 residues. The ends were cut back, 7 bases at V and 2 bases at J, with 14 bases in the middle. CDR1 is MNHEY and CDR2 is SVGAGI in the germline V gene. CDR3 sequence reads: CASTIGPSNTEAFF. CDR3 DNA: TGTGCCAGCACTATCGGACCGTCAAACACTGAAGCTTTCTTT.

V usage is TRBV4-2 and J usage is TRBJ2-3; 10 nucleotides agree with TRBD2. The ends lost 4 bases at V and 4 bases at J; junction bases unmatched: 11. This CDR3 is 17 amino acids long. CDR1 LGHNA and CDR2 YNFKEQ come from the germline V gene. For the CDR3, the DNA is TGTGCCAGCAGCCCCTGGGGTCTAGCGGGAGTTTCAGATACGCAGTATTTT. The encoded protein is CASSPWGLAGVSDTQYF.

The sample holds a few counts of this clone. The chain couples TRBV2 to TRBJ2-7, with 10 bases lining up with TRBD2. The CDR3 has 15 amino acids. CDR1 is SNHLY, CDR2 FYNNEI, per germline. Trimming cost V 8 bases and J 4 bases; bases outside gene matches: 11. CDR3 residues: CASGGSGRASYEQYF. DNA for the CDR3: TGTGCCAGCGGGGGGAGCGGGAGGGCCTCTTACGAGCAGTACTTC.

The V and J genes are TRBV9 and TRBJ2-5; D uncertain. Germline CDR1 and CDR2: SGDLS and YYNGEE. The CDR3 totals 13 residues. Trimming pared 2 bases from V and 5 bases from J, leaving 10 bases between. The chain's CDR3 is CASSVPPGETQYF. Here the CDR3 DNA reads TGTGCCAGCAGCGTCCCCCCCGGCGAGACCCAGTACTTC.

This clone was picked up one time. The rearrangement links TRBV5-1 to TRBJ2-5; TRBD1 aligns across 7 bases. With 4 bases clipped from V and 4 bases from J, the junction kept 13 bases outside the gene matches. This CDR3 is built from 16 residues. Germline-derived CDR1 and CDR2 are SGHRS and YFSETQ. The CDR3 sequence: CASSAYQGRGSETQYF. The CDR3 nucleotides are TGCGCCAGCAGCGCGTACCAGGGCAGGGGGTCAGAGACCCAGTACTTC.

The rearrangement links TRBV28 to TRBJ1-3, with D unresolved. The CDR3 spans 14 residues. V gave up 8 bases and J gave up 4 bases, with 15 bases separating them. CDR1 is MDHEN and CDR2 is SYDVKM in the germline V gene. CDR3 region: CASGTGFEGNTIYF. The DNA of the CDR3 is TGTGCCAGCGGTACGGGTTTCGAAGGAAACACCATATATTTT.

The chain has TRBV6-5 and TRBJ1-1; D remains ambiguous. The CDR3 length is 13 residues. Trimming left V 0 bases short and J 4 bases short, with 6 bases between. Germline V lookup: CDR1 MNHEY, CDR2 SVGAGI. CDR3 sequence reads: CASSYSWGTEAFF. CDR3 nucleotides: TGTGCCAGCAGTTACTCATGGGGCACTGAAGCTTTCTTT.

This chain connects TRBV5-6 to TRBJ1-2, with a weak D call TRBD1 (5 bases). V shed 4 bases and J shed 2 bases, with 12 bases lying between them. The CDR3 loop spans 14 amino acids. Germline CDR1 SGHDT, CDR2 YYEEEE. This CDR3 is CASSPGTVNYGYTF. CDR3 nucleotide sequence: TGTGCCAGCAGCCCAGGGACGGTCAACTATGGCTACACCTTC.

The V gene is TRBV27, the J gene TRBJ2-3; TRBD1 matches at 8 bases. CDR3 length equals 15 residues. V lost 2 bases, J lost 6 bases, and 7 bases stayed unmatched. Germline V gene lookup returns CDR1 MNHEY and CDR2 SMNVEV (reference sequence). The CDR3 is CASSLGAGGKDTQYF. CDR3 sequence (DNA): TGTGCCAGCAGTTTAGGGGCAGGGGGCAAGGATACGCAGTATTTT.

CDR3 in DNA: TGCGCCAGCAGCCCGTTCGGACAGGCTGGAAACACTGAAGCTTTCTTT. This sequence encodes CASSPFGQAGNTEAFF. V and J are TRBV4-1 and TRBJ1-1; 7 nucleotides agree with TRBD1. V lost 4 bases and J lost 2; bases outside the gene matches: 10. Germline V gene data show CDR1 as MGHRA and CDR2 as YSYEKL. This CDR3 is built from 16 residues.

This chain connects TRBV12-5 to TRBJ1-1; no firm D call. This CDR3 spans 13 amino acids. From germline, CDR1 is LGHNT and CDR2 FRNRAP. Trimming stripped 4 bases from V and 0 bases from J, with 6 bases between. The CDR3: CASGSDMNTEAFF. The CDR3 nucleotides are TGTGCTAGTGGTTCCGACATGAACACTGAAGCTTTCTTT.

CDR3: CASSHGGPEAFF. The CDR3 bases are TGTGCCAGCAGCCACGGGGGCCCTGAAGCTTTCTTT. V usage is TRBV14 and J usage is TRBJ1-1, with D possibly TRBD1 on 6 matching bases. V lost 3 bases, J lost 6 bases, and 8 bases lay in between. This CDR3 spans 12 amino acids. Germline V gene sequence: CDR1 SGHDN, CDR2 FVKESK.

V gene TRBV19 combines with J gene TRBJ2-1; D not certain. This CDR3 has 13 amino acids. The V gene lost 6 bases and the J gene lost 10 bases, with 16 bases spanning the gap. CDR1 and CDR2 from the germline V gene are LNHDA and SQIVND (reference sequence). The CDR3 sequence: CASSPSFLYEQFF. DNA for the CDR3: TGTGCCAGTAGCCCTTCCTTTCTCTACGAGCAGTTCTTC.

The count of this clone is one. Distinct nucleotide sequences in the sample also encode this CDR3. This sequence joins TRBV5-6 and TRBJ1-6; D gene ambiguous. The V gene's germline CDR1 is SGHDT and CDR2 YYEEEE. The CDR3 runs to 13 residues. V was cut by 0 bases and J by 5 bases, with 3 bases left in between. The DNA for the CDR3 is TGTGCCAGCAGCTTGGGACATAATTCACCCCTCCACTTT. Residues: CASSLGHNSPLHF.

The CDR3 nucleotides are TGTGCCACCAGCAGAGACCGGTTCTACGAGCAGTACTTC. It is translated as CATSRDRFYEQYF. The V call is TRBV15, the J call TRBJ2-7; D not certain. V was pared by 0 bases and J by 3 bases, with 6 bases between. The CDR3 consists of 13 residues. Germline-derived CDR1 and CDR2 are LNHNV and YYDKDF (reference sequence).

The chain links TRBV10-3 to TRBJ1-1; unclear D gene. The CDR3 covers 12 residues. V was pared by 3 bases and J by 7 bases, with 9 bases between. Germline loops: CDR1 ENHRY, CDR2 SYGVKD. CDR3 DNA sequence: TGTGCCATCAGTGAAATGGACTATGAAGCTTTCTTT. This translates into CAISEMDYEAFF.

The V call is TRBV10-3, the J call TRBJ1-1, with a possible D match to TRBD1 (6 bases). Germline V gene lookup returns CDR1 ENHRY and CDR2 SYGVKD. V lost 8 bases and J 0 bases, leaving 10 bases between the germline ends. The CDR3 extends over 13 amino acids. The CDR3: CAIQTGLNTEAFF. CDR3 nucleotides: TGTGCCATCCAGACAGGTTTGAACACTGAAGCTTTCTTT.

This sequence joins TRBV18 and TRBJ1-5; weak D call: TRBD1 (5 bases). CDR3 length: 15 residues. The germline CDR1 and CDR2 sequences are KGHSH and LQKENI. V dropped 3 bases and J dropped 0 bases, with 9 bases sitting between them. CDR3 loop: CASSPDSYSNQPQHF. CDR3 DNA: TGTGCCAGCTCACCCGACAGTTATAGCAATCAGCCCCAGCATTTT. The full variable domain, its missing parts supplied by reference TRBV18 and TRBJ1-5, is NAGVMQNPRHLVRRRGQEARLRCSPMKGHSHVYWYRQLPEEGLKFMVYLQKENIIDESGMPKERFSAEFPKEGPSILRIQQVVRGDSAAYFCASSPDSYSNQPQHFGDGTRLSIL.

The rearrangement joins TRBV7-2 to TRBJ1-1; D is ambiguous. Trimming took 8 bases from V and 7 from J, leaving 11 bases between them. The CDR3 spans 11 residues. Germline V gene data show CDR1 as SGHTA and CDR2 as FQGNSA. The CDR3 protein is CASASSIEAFF. CDR3 DNA: TGTGCCAGCGCATCTTCAATTGAAGCTTTCTTT.